This T cell receptor (beta chain) was sequenced for a study of cytomegalovirus exposure and HLA in healthy donors. The PCR made use of 60 Vbeta and 13 Jbeta primers. The assay was immunoSEQ multiplex PCR, and TCRdb's table has in-frame clones only and misses some. The sample holds about 63,000 clones; around 75% are singletons and the top ten take approximately 22%. Notes on the study in general: Likely technical artifact: a cluster of highly shared sequence variants. Later analysis indicated greater clonal expansion among HLA-associated TCR beta chains than among equally common other chains. Associated with HLA alleles at 0.05 false discovery rate in a later analysis were some 16,000 TCR beta sequences.

Points on this clone: Antigen specificity is unknown.

The CDR3 covers 13 residues. Per germline, CDR1 GTSNPN and CDR2 SVGIG (reference sequence). V lost 3 bases to trimming and J lost 5 bases; unmatched junction nucleotides: 5. The TCR sequence derives from a woman in her forties in good health and CMV-seropositive. The sample taken for sequencing was PBMCs. The J gene is TRBJ2-7, the V gene TRBV30; TRBD1 matches at 9 bases. The chain's CDR3 is CAWRGTGYHEQYF. In nucleotides, the CDR3 is TGTGCCTGGAGAGGGACAGGGTACCACGAGCAGTACTTC.